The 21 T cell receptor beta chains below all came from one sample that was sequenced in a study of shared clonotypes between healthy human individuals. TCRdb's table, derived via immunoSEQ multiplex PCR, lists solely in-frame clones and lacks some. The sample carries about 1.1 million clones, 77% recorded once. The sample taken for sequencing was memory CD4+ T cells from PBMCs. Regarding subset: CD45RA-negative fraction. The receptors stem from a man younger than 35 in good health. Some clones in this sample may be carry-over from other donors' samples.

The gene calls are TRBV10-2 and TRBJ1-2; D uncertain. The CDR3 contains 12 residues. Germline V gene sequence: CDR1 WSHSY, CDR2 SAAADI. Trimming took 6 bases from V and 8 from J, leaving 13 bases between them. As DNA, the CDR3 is TGCGCCAGCAGAGGGTCTACTGGGGGCTACACCTTC. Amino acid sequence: CASRGSTGGYTF.

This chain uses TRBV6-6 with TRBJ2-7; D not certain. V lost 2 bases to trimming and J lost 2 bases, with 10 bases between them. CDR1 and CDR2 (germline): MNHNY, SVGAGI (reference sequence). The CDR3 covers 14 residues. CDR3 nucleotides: TGTGCCAGCAGTTACGGGGTCCCTACCTACGAGCAGTACTTC. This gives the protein CASSYGVPTYEQYF.

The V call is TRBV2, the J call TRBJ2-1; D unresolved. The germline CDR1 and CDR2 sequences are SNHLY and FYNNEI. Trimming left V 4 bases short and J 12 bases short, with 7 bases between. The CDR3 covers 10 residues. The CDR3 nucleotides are TGTGCCAGCAGTGTTAAGGGGCAGTTCTTC. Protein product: CASSVKGQFF.

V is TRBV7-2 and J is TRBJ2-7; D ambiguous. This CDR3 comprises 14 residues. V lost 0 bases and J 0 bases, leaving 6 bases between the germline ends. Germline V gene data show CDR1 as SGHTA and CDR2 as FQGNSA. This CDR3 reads CASSLAASSYEQYF. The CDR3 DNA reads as TGTGCCAGCAGCTTAGCGGCTAGCTCCTACGAGCAGTACTTC.

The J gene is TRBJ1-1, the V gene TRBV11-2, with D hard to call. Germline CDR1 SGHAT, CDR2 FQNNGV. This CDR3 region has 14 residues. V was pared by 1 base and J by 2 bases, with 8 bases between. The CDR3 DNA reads TGTGCCAGCAGCTTAGTTACACGTAACACTGAAGCTTTCTTT. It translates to CASSLVTRNTEAFF.

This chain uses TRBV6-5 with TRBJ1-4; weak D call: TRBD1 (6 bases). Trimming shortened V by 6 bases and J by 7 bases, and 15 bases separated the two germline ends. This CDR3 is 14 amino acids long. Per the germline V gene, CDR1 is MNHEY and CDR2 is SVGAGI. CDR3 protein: CASSRGHIAEKLFF. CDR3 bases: TGTGCCAGCAGCCGGGGACATATCGCTGAAAAACTGTTTTTT.

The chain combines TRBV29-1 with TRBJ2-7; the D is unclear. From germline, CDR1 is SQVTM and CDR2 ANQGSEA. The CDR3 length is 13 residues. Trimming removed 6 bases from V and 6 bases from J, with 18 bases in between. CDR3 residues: CSVLVLRLGEQYF. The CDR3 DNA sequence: TGCAGCGTGCTAGTATTGCGTCTTGGCGAGCAGTACTTC.

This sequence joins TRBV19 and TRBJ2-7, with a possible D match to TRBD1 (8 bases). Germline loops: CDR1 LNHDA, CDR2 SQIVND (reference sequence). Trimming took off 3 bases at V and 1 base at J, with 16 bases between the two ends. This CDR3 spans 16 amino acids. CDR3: CASSMSGQGGSYEQYF. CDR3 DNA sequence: TGTGCCAGTAGTATGTCCGGACAGGGAGGGTCCTACGAGCAGTACTTC.

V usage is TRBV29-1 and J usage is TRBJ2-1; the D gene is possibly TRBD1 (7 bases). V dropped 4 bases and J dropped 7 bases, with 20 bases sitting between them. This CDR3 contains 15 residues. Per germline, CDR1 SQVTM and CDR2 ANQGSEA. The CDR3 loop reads CSVARRGLGLNEQFF. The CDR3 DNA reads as TGCAGCGTTGCCCGGAGGGGGCTGGGTCTGAATGAGCAGTTCTTC.

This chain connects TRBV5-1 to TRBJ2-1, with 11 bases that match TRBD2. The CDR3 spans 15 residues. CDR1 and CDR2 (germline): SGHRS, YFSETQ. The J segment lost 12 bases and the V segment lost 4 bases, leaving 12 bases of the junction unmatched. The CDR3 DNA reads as TGCGCCAGCAGCCCCTTAGCGGGAGGGGGCGGCTGGCAGTTCTTC. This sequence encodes CASSPLAGGGGWQFF.

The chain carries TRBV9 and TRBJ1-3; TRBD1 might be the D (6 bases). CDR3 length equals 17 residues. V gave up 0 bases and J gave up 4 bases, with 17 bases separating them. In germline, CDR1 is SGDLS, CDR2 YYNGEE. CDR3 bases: TGTGCCAGCAGCGTAGCGGGGGGCCGGGCCGACGGAAACACCATATATTTT. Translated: CASSVAGGRADGNTIYF.

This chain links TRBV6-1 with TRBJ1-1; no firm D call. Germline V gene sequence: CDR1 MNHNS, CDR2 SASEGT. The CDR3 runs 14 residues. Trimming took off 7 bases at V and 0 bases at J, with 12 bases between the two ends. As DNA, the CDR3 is TGTGCCAGCATTGATGGACGGATGAACACTGAAGCTTTCTTT. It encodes CASIDGRMNTEAFF.

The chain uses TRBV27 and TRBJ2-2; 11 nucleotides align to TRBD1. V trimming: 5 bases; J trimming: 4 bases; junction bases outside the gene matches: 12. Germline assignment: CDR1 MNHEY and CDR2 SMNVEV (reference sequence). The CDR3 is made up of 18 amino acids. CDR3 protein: CASSLQDRGRGFTGELFF. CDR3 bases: TGTGCCAGCAGTCTCCAGGACAGGGGGCGGGGGTTCACCGGGGAGCTGTTTTTT.

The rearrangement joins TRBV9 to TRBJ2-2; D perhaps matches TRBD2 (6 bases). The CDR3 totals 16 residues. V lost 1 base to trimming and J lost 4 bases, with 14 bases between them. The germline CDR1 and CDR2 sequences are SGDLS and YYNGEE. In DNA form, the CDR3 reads TGTGCCAGCAGCGTATCGGCTGCGCGGGGCACCGGGGAGCTGTTTTTT. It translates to CASSVSAARGTGELFF.

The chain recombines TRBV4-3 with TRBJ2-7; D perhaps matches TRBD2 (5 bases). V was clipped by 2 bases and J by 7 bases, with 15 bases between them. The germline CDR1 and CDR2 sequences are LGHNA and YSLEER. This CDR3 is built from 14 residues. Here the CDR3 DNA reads TGCGCCAGCAGCCAACGGGATTCCTTCGAAGAGCAGTACTTC. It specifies CASSQRDSFEEQYF.

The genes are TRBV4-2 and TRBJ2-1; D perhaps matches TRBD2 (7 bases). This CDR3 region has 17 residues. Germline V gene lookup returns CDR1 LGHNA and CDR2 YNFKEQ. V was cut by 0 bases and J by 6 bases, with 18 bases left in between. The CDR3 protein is CASSQDVGRGLGNEQFF. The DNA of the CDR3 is TGTGCCAGCAGCCAAGATGTAGGGCGGGGGCTAGGCAATGAGCAGTTCTTC.

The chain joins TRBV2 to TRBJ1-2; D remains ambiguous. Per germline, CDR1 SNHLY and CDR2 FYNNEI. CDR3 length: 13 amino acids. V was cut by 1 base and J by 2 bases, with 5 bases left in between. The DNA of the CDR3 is TGTGCCAGCAGTGAAGGCCGGAACTATGGCTACACCTTC. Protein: CASSEGRNYGYTF.

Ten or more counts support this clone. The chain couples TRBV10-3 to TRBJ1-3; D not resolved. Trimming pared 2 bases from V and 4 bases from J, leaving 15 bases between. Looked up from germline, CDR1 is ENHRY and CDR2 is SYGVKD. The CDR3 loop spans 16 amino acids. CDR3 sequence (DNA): TGTGCCATCAGTGAGCCCGGGGAGATGGGGGGAAACACCATATATTTT. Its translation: CAISEPGEMGGNTIYF.

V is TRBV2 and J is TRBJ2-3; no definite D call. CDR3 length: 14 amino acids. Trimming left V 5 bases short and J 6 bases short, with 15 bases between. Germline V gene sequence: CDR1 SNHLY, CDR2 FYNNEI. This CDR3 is CASSPGLSLDTQYF. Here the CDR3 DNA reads TGTGCCAGCAGTCCCGGCCTCTCCCTGGATACGCAGTATTTT.

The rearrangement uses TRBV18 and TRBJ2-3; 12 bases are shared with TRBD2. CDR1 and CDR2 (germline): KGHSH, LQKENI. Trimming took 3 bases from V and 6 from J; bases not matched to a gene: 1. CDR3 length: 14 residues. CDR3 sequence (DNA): TGTGCCAGCTCACCTCTAGCGGGAGGGGATACGCAGTATTTT. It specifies CASSPLAGGDTQYF.

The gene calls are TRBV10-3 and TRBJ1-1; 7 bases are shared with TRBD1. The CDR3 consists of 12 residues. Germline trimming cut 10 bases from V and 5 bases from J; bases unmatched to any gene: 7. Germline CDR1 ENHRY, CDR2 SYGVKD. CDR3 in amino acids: CATAAQGTEAFF. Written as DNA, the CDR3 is TGTGCCACTGCGGCACAGGGGACTGAAGCTTTCTTT.